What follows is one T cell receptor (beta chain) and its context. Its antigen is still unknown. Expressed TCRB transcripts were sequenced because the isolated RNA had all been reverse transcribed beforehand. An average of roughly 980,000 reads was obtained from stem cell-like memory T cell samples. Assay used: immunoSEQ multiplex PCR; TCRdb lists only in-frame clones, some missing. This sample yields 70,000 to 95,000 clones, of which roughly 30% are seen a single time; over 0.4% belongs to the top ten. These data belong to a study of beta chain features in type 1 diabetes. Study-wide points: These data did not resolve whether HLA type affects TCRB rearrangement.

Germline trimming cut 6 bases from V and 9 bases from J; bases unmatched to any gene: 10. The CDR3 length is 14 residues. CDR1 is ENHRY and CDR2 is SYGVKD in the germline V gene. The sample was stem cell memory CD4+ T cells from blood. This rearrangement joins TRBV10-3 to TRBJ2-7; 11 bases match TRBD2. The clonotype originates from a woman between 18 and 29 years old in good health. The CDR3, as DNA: TGTGCCATCAGCCCCGGGACTAGCGGATCGTGGCAGTACTTC. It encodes CAISPGTSGSWQYF.